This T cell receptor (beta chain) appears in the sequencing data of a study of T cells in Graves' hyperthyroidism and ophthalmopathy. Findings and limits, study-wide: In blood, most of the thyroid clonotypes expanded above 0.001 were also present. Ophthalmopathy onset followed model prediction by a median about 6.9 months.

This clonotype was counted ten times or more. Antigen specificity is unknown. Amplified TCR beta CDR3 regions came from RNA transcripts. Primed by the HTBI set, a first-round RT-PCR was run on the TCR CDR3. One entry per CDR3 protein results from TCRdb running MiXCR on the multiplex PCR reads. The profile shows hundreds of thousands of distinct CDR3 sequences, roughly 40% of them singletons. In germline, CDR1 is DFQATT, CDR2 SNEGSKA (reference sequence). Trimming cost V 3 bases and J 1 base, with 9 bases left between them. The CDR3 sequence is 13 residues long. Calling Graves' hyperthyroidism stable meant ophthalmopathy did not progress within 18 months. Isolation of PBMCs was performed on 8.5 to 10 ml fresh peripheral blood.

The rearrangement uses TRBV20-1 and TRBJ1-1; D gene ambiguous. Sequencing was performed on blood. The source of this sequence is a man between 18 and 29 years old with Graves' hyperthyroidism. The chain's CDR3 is CSARGRTNTEAFF. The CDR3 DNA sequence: TGCAGTGCTAGGGGCCGGACGAACACTGAAGCTTTCTTT.